This T cell receptor beta chain is from a study of shared clonotypes between healthy human individuals. The sample holds a few counts of this clone. The same CDR3 arises from other DNA sequences in this sample as well. The germline CDR1 and CDR2 sequences are MNHEY and SVGAGI. V dropped 2 bases and J dropped 8 bases, with 7 bases sitting between them. The CDR3 has 12 residues. Sequenced by immunoSEQ multiplex PCR; TCRdb stores in-frame clones only, minus some. The sample yields about 1 million clones, about 75% seen once. The sample taken for sequencing was memory CD4+ T cells sorted from blood. Subset of the sample: CD45RA-negative fraction. The sequence derives from a man younger than 35 in good health. The chain recombines TRBV6-5 with TRBJ2-1; D possibly matches TRBD1 or TRBD2 (5 bases each). CDR3 region: CASSYRGDEQFF. DNA for the CDR3: TGTGCCAGCAGTTACCGGGGCGATGAGCAGTTCTTC.